These T cell receptor beta chains were read from a single sample in a study of OX40 agonist ivuxolimab in advanced cancers. The data were produced by immunoSEQ multiplex PCR, yet TCRdb's version contains in-frame clones alone and is incomplete. Seen here are just over 45,000 clones, 85% to 95% observed once, and the top ten hold 11%. Sample: CD4+ or CD8+ T cells sorted from blood, taken in a trial of the OX40 agonist ivuxolimab. The receptors were gathered from an adult with an advanced solid tumor such as melanoma, head and neck, liver or kidney cancer. CDR3s include the opening cysteine and the closing phenylalanine or tryptophan. D genes are given only for firm matches. Clone size is given for some rows only: seen once, a few or many times, or a class if the clone is expanded.

CASSSEGVTEAFF,TGTGCCAGCAGCTCCGAGGGGGTGACTGAAGCTTTCTTT,13,TRBJ1-1,TRBV9,NA,NA
CASSSGLAGPRFF,TGTGCCAGCAGCTCGGGACTAGCGGGTCCCCGGTTCTTC,13,TRBJ2-7,TRBV11-3,NA,TRBD2
CASSLVPSRGGTDTQYF,TGCGCCAGCAGCTTGGTCCCATCCAGGGGTGGAACAGATACGCAGTATTTT,17,TRBJ2-3,TRBV5-1,NA,NA
CASSLEGYEQYF,TGTGCCAGCAGCTTGGAGGGATACGAGCAGTACTTC,12,TRBJ2-7,TRBV5-6,NA,NA
CAWSVPTPLTEAFF,TGTGCCTGGAGTGTGCCTACCCCATTGACTGAAGCTTTCTTT,14,TRBJ1-1,TRBV30,NA,NA
CASSVGGLAGPVSAQYF,TGTGCCAGCAGCGTAGGGGGACTAGCGGGACCAGTATCCGCGCAGTACTTC,17,TRBJ2-7,TRBV9,NA,TRBD2
CASSVRTGGVETQYF,TGTGCCAGCAGCGTAAGGACAGGGGGCGTAGAGACCCAGTACTTC,15,TRBJ2-5,TRBV9,NA,TRBD1
CASSGLTSGLTGELFF,TGTGCCAGCAGTGGCCTGACTAGCGGGCTTACCGGGGAGCTGTTTTTT,16,TRBJ2-2,TRBV6-8,NA,TRBD2
CSVAPGTLYEQYF,TGCAGCGTTGCCCCCGGGACACTCTACGAGCAGTACTTC,13,TRBJ2-7,TRBV29-1,NA,NA
CASSESNEQFF,TGCGCCAGCAGTGAGTCTAATGAGCAGTTCTTC,11,TRBJ2-1,TRBV10-2,NA,NA
CASSFRTVMNTEAFF,TGTGCCAGCAGCTTCCGGACGGTCATGAACACTGAAGCTTTCTTT,15,TRBJ1-1,TRBV5-4,NA,NA
CSVGIGVTGELFF,TGCAGCGTTGGGATCGGCGTCACCGGGGAGCTGTTTTTT,13,TRBJ2-2,TRBV29-1,NA,NA
CASSPRTGAQETQYF,TGTGCTAGCAGCCCTCGGACAGGGGCACAAGAGACCCAGTACTTC,15,TRBJ2-5,TRBV7-7,NA,TRBD1
CAWSADRGLSF,TGTGCCTGGAGTGCCGACAGGGGCCTCAGTTTT,11,TRBJ1-4,TRBV30,NA,TRBD1
CASSLVRFGELFF,NA,13,TRBJ2-2,TRBV7-9,NA,NA
CATSFSVKNIQYF,TGTGCCACCAGCTTTTCAGTTAAAAACATTCAGTACTTC,13,TRBJ2-4,TRBV15,NA,NA
CASSVEAGWETQYF,TGTGCCAGCAGCGTAGAGGCGGGATGGGAGACCCAGTACTTC,14,TRBJ2-5,TRBV9,NA,NA
CASRPSRVADNWETQYF,TGTGCAAGTCGCCCTTCGAGGGTAGCTGATAATTGGGAGACCCAGTACTTC,17,TRBJ2-5,TRBV12-2,NA,NA
CASSLAGANTGELFF,TGTGCCAGCAGCTTAGCAGGGGCGAACACCGGGGAGCTGTTTTTT,15,TRBJ2-2,TRBV5-6,NA,NA
CASSQGAGGLSYEQYF,TGCGCCAGCAGCCAAGGGGCGGGAGGACTCTCCTACGAGCAGTACTTC,16,TRBJ2-7,TRBV4-1,NA,TRBD2
CASSIEAGGLLIHEQFF,TGTGCCAGTAGTATTGAGGCAGGGGGCTTGTTGATCCATGAGCAGTTCTTC,17,TRBJ2-1,TRBV19,NA,TRBD1
CASSYYGGSYEQYF,TGTGCCAGCAGCTACTATGGGGGCTCCTACGAGCAGTACTTC,14,TRBJ2-7,TRBV11-3,NA,NA
CASSGDRAGANVLTF,TGTGCCAGCAGCGGAGACAGGGCTGGGGCCAACGTCCTGACTTTC,15,TRBJ2-6,TRBV5-4,NA,TRBD1
CATSTTSLSYNEQFF,TGTGCCACCAGCACGACTAGCCTCTCCTACAATGAGCAGTTCTTC,15,TRBJ2-1,TRBV15,NA,TRBD2
CASSLFGGVYNQPQHF,TGTGCCAGCAGTTTATTCGGGGGAGTTTACAATCAGCCCCAGCATTTT,16,TRBJ1-5,TRBV28,NA,NA
CAGRRQGDEKLFF,TGTGCCGGACGGAGGCAGGGGGATGAAAAACTGTTTTTT,13,TRBJ1-4,TRBV30,NA,TRBD1
CASSQDLGGYEQYF,TGCGCCAGCAGCCAAGATCTCGGCGGCTACGAGCAGTACTTC,14,TRBJ2-7,TRBV4-3,once,NA
CASSPSLPDEQFF,TGTGCCAGCAGCCCCTCTCTCCCGGATGAGCAGTTCTTC,13,TRBJ2-1,TRBV7-3,NA,NA
CASSPGRGNYGYTF,TGTGCCAGCAGCCCGGGGAGGGGGAACTATGGCTACACCTTC,14,TRBJ1-2,TRBV13,NA,NA
CASSRDRGHEKLFF,TGTGCCAGCAGCCGGGACAGGGGGCATGAAAAACTGTTTTTT,14,TRBJ1-4,TRBV14,once,TRBD1
CASSPLRGTEAFF,TGTGCCAGCAGCCCCCTCAGGGGGACTGAAGCTTTCTTT,13,TRBJ1-1,TRBV5-6,NA,TRBD1
CASSELGGGQPQHF,TGTGCCAGCAGTGAACTTGGGGGCGGTCAGCCCCAGCATTTT,14,TRBJ1-5,TRBV6-1,NA,NA
CASRKSSYNEQFF,TGTGCCAGCAGGAAGAGCTCCTACAATGAGCAGTTCTTC,13,TRBJ2-1,TRBV13,NA,NA
CASSQDPAVTGANVLTF,TGCGCCAGCAGCCAAGATCCGGCGGTTACTGGGGCCAACGTCCTGACTTTC,17,TRBJ2-6,TRBV4-3,NA,NA
CASSSGGHEQYF,TGTGCCAGCAGTTCAGGGGGCCACGAGCAGTACTTC,12,TRBJ2-7,TRBV6-5,NA,TRBD1
CASSVPRQNPTNYGYTF,TGTGCCAGCAGCGTACCCAGACAGAACCCTACTAACTATGGCTACACCTTC,17,TRBJ1-2,TRBV9,NA,NA
CASSLYGGGTDTQYF,TGTGCCAGCAGCTTATACGGGGGGGGTACAGATACGCAGTATTTT,15,TRBJ2-3,TRBV11-2,NA,TRBD2
CASSYSGASYNEQFF,TGTGCCAGCAGCTACTCAGGTGCCTCCTACAATGAGCAGTTCTTC,15,TRBJ2-1,TRBV7-9,NA,NA
CASSTGFVLSSYEQYF,TGTGCCAGTAGTACGGGGTTCGTCCTTAGCTCCTACGAGCAGTACTTC,16,TRBJ2-7,TRBV19,NA,NA
CASSQATGLSSYEQYF,TGCGCCAGCAGCCAAGCGACAGGGCTGAGTTCCTACGAGCAGTACTTC,16,TRBJ2-7,TRBV4-1,NA,TRBD1
CASSYSSEQVYEQYF,TGTGCCAGCAGTTACTCGAGTGAACAGGTCTACGAGCAGTACTTC,15,TRBJ2-7,TRBV6-5,NA,NA
CASSRRLAGNNEQFF,TGTGCCAGCAGCCGCCGACTAGCGGGGAACAATGAGCAGTTCTTC,15,TRBJ2-1,TRBV7-9,NA,TRBD2
CASSSGVGGLSSYEQYF,TGCGCCAGCAGCTCAGGCGTTGGGGGCCTGAGCTCCTACGAGCAGTACTTC,17,TRBJ2-7,TRBV5-1,NA,NA
CASSPSPRRISGANVLTF,TGTGCCAGCAGCCCGAGCCCCAGACGGATCTCTGGGGCCAACGTCCTGACTTTC,18,TRBJ2-6,TRBV7-6,NA,NA
CVWSADSYEQYF,TGTGTCTGGAGTGCAGACTCCTACGAGCAGTACTTC,12,TRBJ2-7,TRBV30,NA,NA
CASSLNPTPVSFF,TGTGCCAGCAGCTTAAACCCGACACCGGTGTCCTTCTTT,13,TRBJ1-1,TRBV13,NA,NA
CASSPTGRTGGFDNEQFF,TGTGCCAGCAGCCCTACGGGTCGCACAGGGGGCTTTGACAATGAGCAGTTCTTC,18,TRBJ2-1,TRBV7-8,NA,TRBD1
CASSPSLPDEQFF,TGTGCCAGCAGCCCCTCTCTCCCGGATGAGCAGTTCTTC,13,TRBJ2-1,TRBV7-9,few,NA
CASSIALADTQYF,TGTGCCAGTAGTATAGCCCTAGCGGATACGCAGTATTTT,13,TRBJ2-3,TRBV19,NA,NA
CSVEDPTGVIEQYF,TGCAGCGTTGAAGACCCAACAGGGGTCATCGAGCAGTACTTC,14,TRBJ2-7,TRBV29-1,NA,TRBD1
CASSPNGGLAIDEQYF,TGTGCCAGCAGCCCAAACGGGGGACTAGCGATCGACGAGCAGTACTTC,16,TRBJ2-7,TRBV7-9,NA,TRBD2
CASSYSRTPETQYF,TGTGCCAGCAGTTACTCAAGGACCCCCGAGACCCAGTACTTC,14,TRBJ2-5,TRBV6-5,NA,NA
CASSPGTGNTGELFF,TGTGCCAGCAGCCCAGGGACAGGGAACACCGGGGAGCTGTTTTTT,15,TRBJ2-2,TRBV7-6,NA,TRBD1
CASSSPQGQPNTGELFF,TGTGCCAGCAGCTCACCGCAGGGACAGCCGAACACCGGGGAGCTGTTTTTT,17,TRBJ2-2,TRBV9,NA,TRBD1
CASSWARSGGNQPQHF,TGTGCCAGCAGTTGGGCTCGTAGCGGAGGCAATCAGCCCCAGCATTTT,16,TRBJ1-5,TRBV6-6,NA,NA
CASSYSGLPRQFF,TGTGCCAGCAGTTACTCGGGACTACCGAGGCAGTTCTTC,13,TRBJ2-1,TRBV6-5,NA,TRBD2
CASSPGLAGGTYEQYF,TGTGCCAGCAGCCCGGGACTAGCGGGAGGGACCTACGAGCAGTACTTC,16,TRBJ2-7,TRBV14,NA,TRBD2
CASSSVPEAFF,TGTGCCAGCAGTTCCGTTCCCGAAGCTTTCTTT,11,TRBJ1-1,TRBV27,NA,NA
CASSVGGGIGLNEQFF,TGTGCCAGCAGCGTAGGGGGTGGGATAGGTTTGAATGAGCAGTTCTTC,16,TRBJ2-1,TRBV9,NA,NA